This TCR beta chain was captured in a study of CD8 T cell repertoires and HIV-1 epitope variants. Study at large: Control wells had CMV/EBV/flu peptides, negative Ebola AY9, or no peptide. Study-wide findings and caveats: This assay reports beta chains of antigen-expanded cells, not T cell function. About five clonotypes recognized Nef KF9, one HW9, none TAALDMSHF.

In germline, CDR1 is SGHDN, CDR2 FVKESK. The CDR3 is 13 amino acids. Deletions cut 3 bases from V and 3 bases from J, with 9 bases between. On the immunoSEQ platform, TCR beta CDR3s were sequenced at survey depth. Only in-frame clones appear in the TCRdb table, and some are missing; sequencing was by immunoSEQ multiplex PCR. The sample carries 5,000 or so clones, 55% to 70% recorded once. Comments on this clone: The antigen remains undetermined.

The V and J genes are TRBV14 and TRBJ2-7; the D gene is possibly TRBD1 (5 bases). The TCR originated in a male donor with HIV. Sequencing was carried out using cultured CD8+ T cells derived from PBMCs. The CDR3 region has the DNA TGTGCCAGCAGCCATTACCAGGGCTACGAGCAGTACTTC. Its translation is CASSHYQGYEQYF.